These T cell receptor beta chains were read from a single sample in a study of cytomegalovirus exposure and HLA in healthy donors. TCRdb keeps only in-frame clones here, not all; method: immunoSEQ multiplex PCR. The data hold around 92,000 clones, with roughly 80% observed a single time. The specimen sequenced was PBMCs. The receptors were sampled from a girl aged 2 to 9 in good health and CMV-seropositive. CDR3s include the opening cysteine and the closing phenylalanine or tryptophan. Fields, in order: J gene, V gene, D gene, clone size, CDR3 DNA, CDR3 protein. The D gene is left open where the match is weak. The size entry is marked missing in some rows and otherwise reads once, few, many or a size class.

j_call: TRBJ2-5
v_call: TRBV11-3
d_call: TRBD1
clone_size: -
cdr3_nt: TGTGCCAGCAGCTTAGTAGGGGGCGGCCAAGAGACCCAGTACTTC
cdr3_aa: CASSLVGGGQETQYF

j_call: TRBJ2-7
v_call: TRBV5-1
d_call: -
clone_size: -
cdr3_nt: TGCGCCAGCAGCTCGTCAGGCTCCTACGAGCAGTACTTC
cdr3_aa: CASSSSGSYEQYF

j_call: TRBJ2-1
v_call: TRBV10-3
d_call: -
clone_size: once
cdr3_nt: TGTGCCGTGGGGGGGGCGGGAAGCTCCTACAATGAGCAGTTCTTC
cdr3_aa: CAVGGAGSSYNEQFF

j_call: TRBJ2-7
v_call: TRBV5-1
d_call: -
clone_size: -
cdr3_nt: TGCGCCAGCAGCCCAGCCGCGGACTCCTACGAGCAGTACTTC
cdr3_aa: CASSPAADSYEQYF

j_call: TRBJ1-2
v_call: TRBV19
d_call: -
clone_size: -
cdr3_nt: TGTGCCAGTAGGGAAGAGGGCACCTATGGCTACACCTTC
cdr3_aa: CASREEGTYGYTF

j_call: TRBJ2-1
v_call: TRBV7-9
d_call: -
clone_size: few
cdr3_nt: TGTGCCAGCACCCGGGGTAGCGGCAATGAGCAGTTCTTC
cdr3_aa: CASTRGSGNEQFF

j_call: TRBJ1-5
v_call: TRBV28
d_call: -
clone_size: -
cdr3_nt: TGTGCCAGCAGTCCCTCGCTGGGCGCATATCAGCCCCAGCATTTT
cdr3_aa: CASSPSLGAYQPQHF

j_call: TRBJ1-1
v_call: TRBV7-9
d_call: -
clone_size: -
cdr3_nt: TGTGCCTACCTGGGAGGGAGTGGGACTGAAGCTTTCTTT
cdr3_aa: CAYLGGSGTEAFF

j_call: TRBJ1-4
v_call: TRBV30
d_call: -
clone_size: -
cdr3_nt: TGTGCTTGGGCTGGGCGGACATTCAATGAAAAACTGTTTTTT
cdr3_aa: CAWAGRTFNEKLFF

j_call: TRBJ1-2
v_call: TRBV27
d_call: TRBD1
clone_size: few
cdr3_nt: TGTGCCAGCAGTTTAGGACAGGGTACACACTATGGCTACACCTTC
cdr3_aa: CASSLGQGTHYGYTF

j_call: TRBJ1-2
v_call: TRBV29-1
d_call: TRBD1
clone_size: -
cdr3_nt: TGCAGCGTGGACAGGGGGGAAGGCTACACCTTC
cdr3_aa: CSVDRGEGYTF

j_call: TRBJ1-1
v_call: TRBV6-1
d_call: -
clone_size: -
cdr3_nt: TGTGCCAGCAGTATAGATGGGACTTACACTGAAGCTTTCTTT
cdr3_aa: CASSIDGTYTEAFF

j_call: TRBJ2-3
v_call: TRBV27
d_call: TRBD1
clone_size: once
cdr3_nt: TGTGCCAGCAGTAAAAGGGACAGGGGATTAGATACGCAGTATTTT
cdr3_aa: CASSKRDRGLDTQYF

j_call: TRBJ1-5
v_call: TRBV2
d_call: -
clone_size: -
cdr3_nt: TGTGCCAGCAGTAGGGGACAAAGAAATCAGCCCCAGCATTTT
cdr3_aa: CASSRGQRNQPQHF

j_call: TRBJ1-1
v_call: TRBV18
d_call: -
clone_size: -
cdr3_nt: TGTGCCAGCTCACCTACGCGAAACACTGAAGCTTTCTTT
cdr3_aa: CASSPTRNTEAFF

j_call: TRBJ2-1
v_call: TRBV27
d_call: TRBD2
clone_size: -
cdr3_nt: TGTGCCAGCAGTTCAACAGGACTAGCGGGAGGCCCGCCCAAAGACAATGAGCAGTTCTTC
cdr3_aa: CASSSTGLAGGPPKDNEQFF

j_call: TRBJ1-5
v_call: TRBV6-1
d_call: TRBD1
clone_size: few
cdr3_nt: TGTGCCAGCAGCAGACAGGGGTATCAGCCCCAGCATTTT
cdr3_aa: CASSRQGYQPQHF

j_call: TRBJ2-5
v_call: TRBV10-3
d_call: -
clone_size: -
cdr3_nt: TGTGCCATCTCTGGGCCCCTGGGGACCCAGTACTTC
cdr3_aa: CAISGPLGTQYF

j_call: TRBJ2-7
v_call: TRBV25-1
d_call: -
clone_size: -
cdr3_nt: TGTGCCAGCAGTGATAGGGGCTACGAGCAGTACTTC
cdr3_aa: CASSDRGYEQYF

j_call: TRBJ2-2
v_call: TRBV6-6
d_call: TRBD1
clone_size: few
cdr3_nt: TGTGCCAGCAGGGGACAGGACACCGGGGAGCTGTTTTTT
cdr3_aa: CASRGQDTGELFF

j_call: TRBJ2-5
v_call: TRBV11-2
d_call: -
clone_size: -
cdr3_nt: TGTGCCAGCAGCTTCCTATCACAAGAGACCCAGTACTTC
cdr3_aa: CASSFLSQETQYF

j_call: TRBJ2-2
v_call: TRBV5-1
d_call: TRBD2
clone_size: -
cdr3_nt: TGCGCCAGCAGCTCGGATAGCGGGGCGAACACCGGGGAGCTGTTTTTT
cdr3_aa: CASSSDSGANTGELFF

j_call: TRBJ1-4
v_call: TRBV7-2
d_call: TRBD1
clone_size: -
cdr3_nt: TGTGCCAGCAGCTTACAGGGGGCCGGTGAAAAACTGTTTTTT
cdr3_aa: CASSLQGAGEKLFF

j_call: TRBJ2-3
v_call: TRBV7-8
d_call: -
clone_size: -
cdr3_nt: TGTGCCAGCAGCTTATTCATAGGCGGATACACAGATACGCAGTATTTT
cdr3_aa: CASSLFIGGYTDTQYF

j_call: TRBJ1-4
v_call: TRBV29-1
d_call: TRBD1
clone_size: -
cdr3_nt: TGCAGCGTTGAGTTGCAGGGGGCGGGTGAAAAACTGTTTTTT
cdr3_aa: CSVELQGAGEKLFF

j_call: TRBJ1-3
v_call: TRBV13
d_call: -
clone_size: -
cdr3_nt: TGTGCCAGCAGCTCTAGACAGGTGCCCTCTGGAAACACCATATATTTT
cdr3_aa: CASSSRQVPSGNTIYF

j_call: TRBJ1-1
v_call: TRBV11-2
d_call: TRBD1
clone_size: -
cdr3_nt: TGTGCCAGCCATACAGGGGGCGCCTTGGGTACTGAAGCTTTCTTT
cdr3_aa: CASHTGGALGTEAFF

j_call: TRBJ2-3
v_call: TRBV20-1
d_call: -
clone_size: -
cdr3_nt: TGCAGTGCCTCCTGGAGAGATACGCAGTATTTT
cdr3_aa: CSASWRDTQYF

j_call: TRBJ1-2
v_call: TRBV27
d_call: TRBD1
clone_size: -
cdr3_nt: TGTGCCAGCAGTTCCGGACAGGGAGCTAACTATGGCTACACCTTC
cdr3_aa: CASSSGQGANYGYTF

j_call: TRBJ2-3
v_call: TRBV28
d_call: -
clone_size: -
cdr3_nt: TGTGCCAGCAGTCTCCTCCGGCCGGGGAGCACAGATACGCAGTATTTT
cdr3_aa: CASSLLRPGSTDTQYF